A single sample is the source of the 19 T cell receptor beta chains below, sequenced in a study of cytomegalovirus exposure and HLA in healthy donors. It was with 60 Vbeta and 13 Jbeta primers that the PCR ran. The assay was immunoSEQ multiplex PCR, and TCRdb's table has in-frame clones only and misses some. Of about 200,000 clones detected, over 65% appear once; the ten largest clones hold around 1.9%. The sample taken for sequencing was PBMCs. The receptors derive from a woman aged 25-40 years in good health and CMV-seronegative.

Points on this clone: The junction does not match germline at one end; this may be a read error. This chain links TRBV7-9 with TRBJ1-2; 8 positions agree with TRBD1. The germline V gene has CDR1 SEHNR and CDR2 FQNEAQ (reference sequence). The CDR3 consists of 14 residues. The DNA of the CDR3 is TGTTCCAGCAGCACAGGACAGGGCGACTATGGCTACACCTTC. Translated: CSSSTGQGDYGYTF.

This chain joins TRBV5-1 and TRBJ2-7; D perhaps matches TRBD2 (5 bases). Germline V CDR1 and CDR2: SGHRS, YFSETQ. The V and J ends lost 4 bases and 2 bases respectively, with 16 bases between them. The CDR3 is made up of 15 amino acids. DNA of the CDR3: TGCGCCAGCAGCCCCGCCCTCGGGGTTACCTACGAGCAGTACTTC. Translating gives CASSPALGVTYEQYF.

This clone was observed a few times. This chain uses TRBV12-5 with TRBJ2-7; 9 nucleotides line up with TRBD1. V shed 2 bases and J 4 bases; nucleotides not matched to a gene: 6. From germline, CDR1 is LGHNT and CDR2 FRNRAP. The CDR3 extends over 15 amino acids. This chain's CDR3 is CASGLSGTGSYEQYF. The CDR3 DNA sequence: TGTGCTAGTGGTTTGAGCGGGACAGGGAGTTACGAGCAGTACTTC.

The CDR3 here is CASSVREGPDEQYF. CDR3 bases: TGTGCCAGCAGTGTACGGGAGGGCCCTGACGAGCAGTACTTC. V gene TRBV6-1 combines with J gene TRBJ2-5; 8 positions agree with TRBD2. The J call could be wrong; TRBJ2-7 is a better fit for the DNA end. CDR1 and CDR2 from the germline V gene are MNHNS and SASEGT. The CDR3 is 14 amino acids.

V and J are TRBV7-8 and TRBJ2-3, with TRBD2 as a possible D gene (6 bases). V lost 6 bases, J lost 5 bases, and 12 bases lay in between. Germline V gives CDR1 SGHVS, CDR2 FQNEAQ. There are 13 residues in the CDR3. The CDR3 loop reads CASRGGAGDTQYF. CDR3 nucleotide sequence: TGTGCCAGCAGGGGAGGAGCCGGAGATACGCAGTATTTT.

The chain has TRBV4-1 and TRBJ2-2; 10 nucleotides line up with TRBD2. The CDR3 runs 17 residues. Germline CDR1 reads MGHRA; CDR2 reads YSYEKL. Trimming cost V 2 bases and J 1 base; bases outside gene matches: 4. CDR3 residues: CASSQPVAGGNTGELFF. In nucleotides, the CDR3 is TGCGCCAGCAGCCAACCCGTAGCGGGGGGGAACACCGGGGAGCTGTTTTTT.

This CDR3 reads CASSQDRDRLNYGYTF. The CDR3 DNA reads TGCGCCAGCAGCCAAGATCGAGACAGGCTTAACTATGGCTACACCTTC. The chain is built from TRBV4-1 and TRBJ1-2; the D gene is possibly TRBD1 (6 bases). Trimming took off 0 bases at V and 1 base at J, with 12 bases between the two ends. CDR3 size: 16 residues. Germline V gene sequence: CDR1 MGHRA, CDR2 YSYEKL.

V is TRBV15 and J is TRBJ2-3; 9 bases line up with TRBD2. CDR3 size: 17 residues. V dropped 2 bases and J dropped 6; count of bases not matched to a gene: 12. Germline loops: CDR1 LNHNV, CDR2 YYDKDF (reference sequence). The CDR3 protein is CATSRSSGRPGWDTQYF. CDR3 DNA: TGTGCCACCAGCAGATCGAGCGGGAGGCCCGGCTGGGATACGCAGTATTTT.

The table lists this clone with a few counts. The J gene is TRBJ2-7, the V gene TRBV5-6, with 11 bases identical to TRBD1. V lost 5 bases to trimming and J lost 4 bases; unmatched junction nucleotides: 2. Germline CDR1 is SGHDT and CDR2 is YYEEEE. CDR3 size: 13 residues. The CDR3 loop is CASRGDRGYEQYF. In DNA form, the CDR3 reads TGTGCCAGCAGGGGGGACAGGGGGTACGAGCAGTACTTC.

This clone was seen a few times. The chain employs TRBV9 and TRBJ1-1; D perhaps matches TRBD1 (5 bases). The V and J ends lost 0 bases and 3 bases respectively, with 9 bases between them. The CDR3 covers 14 residues. Germline V gene sequence: CDR1 SGDLS, CDR2 YYNGEE. The CDR3: CASSVDLRDTEAFF. The DNA for the CDR3 is TGTGCCAGCAGCGTAGACCTCAGGGACACTGAAGCTTTCTTT.

The J gene is TRBJ2-7, the V gene TRBV2; D possibly corresponds to TRBD2 (6 bases). V was pared by 7 bases and J by 4 bases, with 17 bases between. This CDR3 is built from 14 residues. The V gene's germline CDR1 is SNHLY and CDR2 FYNNEI. The CDR3 nucleotides read TGTGCCAGCACAGTCCGGGACTCGTTTTACGAGCAGTACTTC. This translates into CASTVRDSFYEQYF.

This clone appeared a few times. The chain couples TRBV5-4 to TRBJ2-5; 16 bases are a match to TRBD2. Trimming cost V 3 bases and J 11 bases; bases outside gene matches: 10. The CDR3 has 16 residues. From germline, CDR1 is SGHNT and CDR2 YYREEE (reference sequence). For the CDR3, the DNA is TGTGCCAGCAGCTGGGGACTAGCGGGAGGGCCGGGGGAGCAGTACTTC. Its protein is CASSWGLAGGPGEQYF.

The J gene is TRBJ1-6, the V gene TRBV5-1; tentative D call: TRBD1 (6 bases). This CDR3 has 15 amino acids. With 4 bases removed from V and 6 bases from J, the gap between germline ends came to 14 bases. Germline loops: CDR1 SGHRS, CDR2 YFSETQ. CDR3 nucleotide sequence: TGCGCCAGCAGCCCTACAGGGCCCCCTAATTCACCCCTCCACTTT. Its translation: CASSPTGPPNSPLHF.

The rearrangement uses TRBV27 and TRBJ2-1, with 13 bases matching TRBD2. CDR1 and CDR2 (germline): MNHEY, SMNVEV (reference sequence). The V and J ends lost 3 bases and 15 bases, in that order; junction bases with no gene match: 5. This CDR3 contains 13 residues. CDR3 region: CASSFILAGGVFF. CDR3 DNA sequence: TGTGCCAGCAGTTTCATACTAGCGGGAGGGGTGTTCTTC.

The rearrangement links TRBV7-6 to TRBJ2-2; TRBD2 is a possible D gene (7 bases). The V gene's germline CDR1 is SGHVS and CDR2 FNYEAQ. This CDR3 has 14 residues. Trimming took off 1 base at V and 5 bases at J, with 8 bases between the two ends. The CDR3 sequence: CASSLEGGTGELFF. CDR3 coding DNA: TGTGCCAGCAGCTTAGAGGGGGGGACCGGGGAGCTGTTTTTT. The full variable domain, with the rest looked up from reference TRBV7-6 and TRBJ2-2, is GAGVSQSPRYKVTKRGQDVALRCDPISGHVSLYWYRQALGQGPEFLTYFNYEAQQDKSGLPNDRFSAERPEGSISTLTIQRTEQRDSAMYRCASSLEGGTGELFFGEGSRLTVL.

V gene TRBV5-6 combines with J gene TRBJ1-5; maybe TRBD1 (5 bases). Germline lookup yields CDR1 SGHDT and CDR2 YYEEEE. Between the trimmed V and J ends, which lost 1 base and 4 bases, there was a span of 15 bases. The CDR3 length is 16 residues. The CDR3 loop reads CASSLQDRGSNQPQHF. In DNA, the CDR3 is TGTGCCAGCAGCTTGCAGGATCGGGGGAGTAATCAGCCCCAGCATTTT.

The J gene is TRBJ2-3, the V gene TRBV18; tentatively, D is TRBD1 (6 bases). CDR3 length equals 14 residues. CDR1 and CDR2 from the germline V gene are KGHSH and LQKENI. The V gene lost 3 bases and the J gene lost 3 bases, with 10 bases spanning the gap. The CDR3 DNA sequence: TGTGCCAGCTCACCGGGGGCTGCGACAGATACGCAGTATTTT. As protein: CASSPGAATDTQYF. The variable domain in full, with the rest retrieved from reference TRBV18 and TRBJ2-3, is NAGVMQNPRHLVRRRGQEARLRCSPMKGHSHVYWYRQLPEEGLKFMVYLQKENIIDESGMPKERFSAEFPKEGPSILRIQQVVRGDSAAYFCASSPGAATDTQYFGPGTRLTVL.

The gene calls are TRBV11-2 and TRBJ2-5; D not resolved. This CDR3 contains 13 residues. Looked up from germline, CDR1 is SGHAT and CDR2 is FQNNGV. Trimming stripped 4 bases from V and 4 bases from J, with 10 bases between. DNA of the CDR3: TGTGCCAGCAGCTCAGTCCGTCCAGAGACCCAGTACTTC. Translated, it gives CASSSVRPETQYF.

This rearrangement joins TRBV25-1 to TRBJ1-2; D is possibly TRBD1 (5 bases). The V end lost 4 bases, the J end lost 6 bases, and 9 bases lay between the germline ends. CDR3 length equals 12 residues. Germline CDR1 and CDR2: MGHDK and SYGVNS. CDR3 sequence (DNA): TGTGCCAGCAGTGGAGCAGGGAATGGCTACACCTTC. This encodes CASSGAGNGYTF.